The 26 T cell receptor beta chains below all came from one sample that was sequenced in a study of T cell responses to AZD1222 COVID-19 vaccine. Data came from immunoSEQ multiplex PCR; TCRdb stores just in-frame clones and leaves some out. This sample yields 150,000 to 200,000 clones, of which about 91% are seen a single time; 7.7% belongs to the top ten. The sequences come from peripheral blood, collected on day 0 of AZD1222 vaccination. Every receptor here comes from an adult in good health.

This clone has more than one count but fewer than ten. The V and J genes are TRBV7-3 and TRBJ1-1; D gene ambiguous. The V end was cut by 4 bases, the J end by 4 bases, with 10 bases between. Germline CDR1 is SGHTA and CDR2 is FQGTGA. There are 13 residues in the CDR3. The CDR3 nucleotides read TGTGCCAGCAGCTATGGGTGGGGCACTGAAGCTTTCTTT. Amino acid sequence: CASSYGWGTEAFF.

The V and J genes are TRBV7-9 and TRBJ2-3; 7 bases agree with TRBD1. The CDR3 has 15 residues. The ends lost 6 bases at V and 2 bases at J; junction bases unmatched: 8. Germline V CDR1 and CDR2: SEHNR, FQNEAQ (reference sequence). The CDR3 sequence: CASRLQGMDTDTQYF. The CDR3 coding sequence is TGTGCCAGCAGGTTACAGGGGATGGACACAGATACGCAGTATTTT.

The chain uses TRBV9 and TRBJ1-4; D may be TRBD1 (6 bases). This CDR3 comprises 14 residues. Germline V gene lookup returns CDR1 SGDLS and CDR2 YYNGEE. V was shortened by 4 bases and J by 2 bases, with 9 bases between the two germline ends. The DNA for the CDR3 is TGTGCCAGCAGCCGGGGGCTGACTAATGAAAAACTGTTTTTT. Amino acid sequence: CASSRGLTNEKLFF.

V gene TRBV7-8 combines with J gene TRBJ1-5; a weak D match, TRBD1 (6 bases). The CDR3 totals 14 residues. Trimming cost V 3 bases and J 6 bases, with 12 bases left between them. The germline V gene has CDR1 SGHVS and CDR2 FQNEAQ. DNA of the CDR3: TGTGCCAGCAGCTTGGCTTCGGGGGCTCAGCCCCAGCATTTT. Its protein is CASSLASGAQPQHF. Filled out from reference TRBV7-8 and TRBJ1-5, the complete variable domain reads GAGVSQSPRYKVAKRGQDVALRCDPISGHVSLFWYQQALGQGPEFLTYFQNEAQLDKSGLPSDRFFAERPEGSVSTLKIQRTQQEDSAVYLCASSLASGAQPQHFGDGTRLSIL.

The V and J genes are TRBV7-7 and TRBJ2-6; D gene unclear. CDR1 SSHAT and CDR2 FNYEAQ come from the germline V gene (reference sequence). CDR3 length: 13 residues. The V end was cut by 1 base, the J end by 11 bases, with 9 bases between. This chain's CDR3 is CASSLVFGDVLTF. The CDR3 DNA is TGTGCCAGCAGCTTAGTTTTTGGAGACGTCCTGACTTTC.

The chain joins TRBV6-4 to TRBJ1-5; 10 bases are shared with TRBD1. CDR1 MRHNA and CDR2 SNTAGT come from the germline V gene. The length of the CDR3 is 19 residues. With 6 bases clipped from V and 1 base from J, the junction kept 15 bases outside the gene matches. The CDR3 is CASRPRYGTGVESNQPQHF. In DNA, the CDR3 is TGTGCCAGCAGACCTCGCTACGGGACAGGGGTCGAAAGCAATCAGCCCCAGCATTTT.

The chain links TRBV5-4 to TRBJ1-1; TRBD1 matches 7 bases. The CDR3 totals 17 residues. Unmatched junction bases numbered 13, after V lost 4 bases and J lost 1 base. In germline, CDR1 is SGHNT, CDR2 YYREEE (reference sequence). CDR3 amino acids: CASSDPRSRTGNTEAFF. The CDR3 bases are TGTGCCAGCAGCGATCCCCGAAGCCGGACAGGGAACACTGAAGCTTTCTTT.

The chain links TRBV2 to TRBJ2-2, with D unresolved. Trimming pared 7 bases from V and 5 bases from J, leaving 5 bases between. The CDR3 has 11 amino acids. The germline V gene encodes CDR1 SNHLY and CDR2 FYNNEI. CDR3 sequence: CASMGTGELFF. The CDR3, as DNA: TGTGCCAGCATGGGAACCGGGGAGCTGTTTTTT.

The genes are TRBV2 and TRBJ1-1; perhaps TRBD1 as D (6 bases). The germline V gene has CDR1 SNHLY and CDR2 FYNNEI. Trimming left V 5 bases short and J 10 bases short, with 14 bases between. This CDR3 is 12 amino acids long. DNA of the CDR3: TGTGCCAGCAGTCTTGGACAGACTCGAGCTTTCTTT. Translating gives CASSLGQTRAFF.

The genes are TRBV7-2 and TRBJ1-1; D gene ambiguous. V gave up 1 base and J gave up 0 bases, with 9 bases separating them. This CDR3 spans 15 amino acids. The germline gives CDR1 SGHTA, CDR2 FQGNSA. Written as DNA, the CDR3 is TGTGCCAGCAGCTTAGTCGCGGGAGTGAACACTGAAGCTTTCTTT. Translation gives CASSLVAGVNTEAFF.

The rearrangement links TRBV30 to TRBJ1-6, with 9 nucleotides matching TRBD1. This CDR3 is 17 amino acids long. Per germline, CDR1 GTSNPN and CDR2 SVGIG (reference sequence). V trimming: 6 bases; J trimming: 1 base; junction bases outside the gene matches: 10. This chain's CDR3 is CACRPGQGLSYNSPLHF. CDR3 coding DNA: TGTGCCTGTAGACCGGGACAGGGCCTTTCCTATAATTCACCCCTCCACTTT.

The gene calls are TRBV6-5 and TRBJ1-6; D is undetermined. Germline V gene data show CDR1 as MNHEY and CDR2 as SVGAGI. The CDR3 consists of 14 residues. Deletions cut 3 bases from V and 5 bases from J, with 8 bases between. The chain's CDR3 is CASSYGINNSPLHF. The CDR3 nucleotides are TGTGCCAGCAGTTATGGGATCAATAATTCACCCCTCCACTTT.

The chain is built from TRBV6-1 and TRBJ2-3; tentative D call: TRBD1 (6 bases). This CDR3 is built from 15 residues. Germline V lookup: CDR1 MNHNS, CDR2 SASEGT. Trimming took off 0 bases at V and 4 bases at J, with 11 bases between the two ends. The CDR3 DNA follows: TGTGCCAGCAGTGAAGCTTGGGGGCCCGCAGATACGCAGTATTTT. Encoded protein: CASSEAWGPADTQYF.

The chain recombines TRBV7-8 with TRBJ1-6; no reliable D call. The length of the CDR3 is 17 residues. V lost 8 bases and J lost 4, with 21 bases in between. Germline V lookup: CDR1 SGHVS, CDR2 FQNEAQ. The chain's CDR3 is CASFGSGGFAYNSPLHF. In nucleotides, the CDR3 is TGTGCCAGCTTCGGTAGTGGCGGGTTTGCTTATAATTCACCCCTCCACTTT.

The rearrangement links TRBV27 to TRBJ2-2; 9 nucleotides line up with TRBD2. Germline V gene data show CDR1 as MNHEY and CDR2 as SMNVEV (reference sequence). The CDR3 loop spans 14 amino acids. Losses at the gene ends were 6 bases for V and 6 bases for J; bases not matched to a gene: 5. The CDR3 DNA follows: TGTGCCAGCAGACTGGCGGGGGGGCCCGGGGAGCTGTTTTTT. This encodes CASRLAGGPGELFF.

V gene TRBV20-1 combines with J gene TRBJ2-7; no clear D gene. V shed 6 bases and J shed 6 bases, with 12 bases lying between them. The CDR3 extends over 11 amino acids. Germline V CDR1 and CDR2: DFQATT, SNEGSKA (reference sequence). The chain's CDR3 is CSATGPSEQYF. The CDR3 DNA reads TGCAGTGCAACCGGCCCTTCCGAGCAGTACTTC.

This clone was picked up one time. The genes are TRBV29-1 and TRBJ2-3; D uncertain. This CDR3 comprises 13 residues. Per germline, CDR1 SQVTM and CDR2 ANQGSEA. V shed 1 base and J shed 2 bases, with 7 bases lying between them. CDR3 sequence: CSVEGRYTDTQYF. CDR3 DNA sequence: TGCAGCGTTGAAGGCAGGTACACAGATACGCAGTATTTT.

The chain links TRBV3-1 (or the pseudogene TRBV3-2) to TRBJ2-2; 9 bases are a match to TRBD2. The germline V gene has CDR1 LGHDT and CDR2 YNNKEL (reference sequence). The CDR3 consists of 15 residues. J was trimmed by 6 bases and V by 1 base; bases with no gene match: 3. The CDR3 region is CASSQGTSEAGELFF. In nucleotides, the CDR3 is TGTGCCAGCAGCCAAGGGACTAGCGAGGCCGGGGAGCTGTTTTTT.

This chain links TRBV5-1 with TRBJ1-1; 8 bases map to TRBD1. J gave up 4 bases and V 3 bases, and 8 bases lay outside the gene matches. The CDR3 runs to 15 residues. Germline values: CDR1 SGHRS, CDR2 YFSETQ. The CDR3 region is CASSYYTGGSTEAFF. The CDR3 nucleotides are TGCGCCAGCAGCTATTATACAGGGGGGAGCACTGAAGCTTTCTTT.

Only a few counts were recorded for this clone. The CDR3 here is CASSRLRDTNEKLFF. DNA of the CDR3: TGTGCCAGCAGCCGCCTGAGGGATACTAATGAAAAACTGTTTTTT. This chain links TRBV4-2 with TRBJ1-4; D gene ambiguous. V was cut by 4 bases and J by 2 bases, with 11 bases left in between. CDR1 and CDR2 from the germline V gene are LGHNA and YNFKEQ. The CDR3 is 15 residues long.

CDR3 residues: CASSQDAGASYNEQFF. The CDR3 DNA sequence: TGCGCCAGCAGCCAAGATGCGGGAGCCTCCTACAATGAGCAGTTCTTC. The chain carries TRBV4-1 and TRBJ2-1; the match to TRBD2 covers 7 bases. In germline, CDR1 is MGHRA, CDR2 YSYEKL. This CDR3 is built from 16 residues. J was trimmed by 0 bases and V by 0 bases; bases with no gene match: 2.

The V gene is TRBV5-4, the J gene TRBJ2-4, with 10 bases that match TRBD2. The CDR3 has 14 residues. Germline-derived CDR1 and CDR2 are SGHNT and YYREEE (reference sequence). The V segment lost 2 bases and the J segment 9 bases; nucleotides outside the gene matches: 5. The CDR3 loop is CASSFGTSVGIQYF. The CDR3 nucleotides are TGTGCCAGCAGCTTTGGGACTAGCGTCGGCATTCAGTACTTC.

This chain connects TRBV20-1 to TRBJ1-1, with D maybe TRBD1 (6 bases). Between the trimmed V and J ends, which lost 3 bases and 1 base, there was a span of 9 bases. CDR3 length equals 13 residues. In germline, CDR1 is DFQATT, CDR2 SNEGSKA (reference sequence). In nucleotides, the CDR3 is TGCAGTGCTAGTCACAGGGAGAACACTGAAGCTTTCTTT. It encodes CSASHRENTEAFF.

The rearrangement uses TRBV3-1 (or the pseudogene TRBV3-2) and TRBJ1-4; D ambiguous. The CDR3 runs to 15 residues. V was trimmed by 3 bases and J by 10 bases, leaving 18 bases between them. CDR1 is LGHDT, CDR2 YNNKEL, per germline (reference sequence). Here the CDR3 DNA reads TGTGCCAGCAGCCAGGTCAGAGATGGTGTGGGAAAACTGTTTTTT. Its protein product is CASSQVRDGVGKLFF.

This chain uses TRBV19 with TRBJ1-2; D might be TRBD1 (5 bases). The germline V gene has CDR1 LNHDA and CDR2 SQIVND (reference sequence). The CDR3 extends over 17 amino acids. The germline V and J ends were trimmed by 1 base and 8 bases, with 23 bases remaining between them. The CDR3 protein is CASSIGSMEGTNHGYTF. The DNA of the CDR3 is TGTGCCAGTAGTATAGGATCAATGGAGGGGACCAACCACGGCTACACCTTC.

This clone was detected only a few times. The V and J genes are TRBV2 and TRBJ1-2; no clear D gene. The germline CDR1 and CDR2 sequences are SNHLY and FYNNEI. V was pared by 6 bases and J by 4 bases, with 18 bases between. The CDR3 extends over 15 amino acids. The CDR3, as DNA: TGTGCCAGCAGCCCCGAAGCTGGCAGTTTCTATGGCTACACCTTC. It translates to CASSPEAGSFYGYTF.